Presented here are 5 T cell receptor beta chains from one specimen sequenced in a study of blood T cell repertoires in COVID-19. Using immunoSEQ multiplex PCR, the repertoire was profiled, and TCRdb retains in-frame clones only, with some absent. This table has approximately 330,000 clones, roughly 90% appearing once. The sample was peripheral blood. The receptors stem from a woman aged 45 to 65 with active or convalescent COVID-19.

In the case of this clone: One end of the junction does not line up with germline, which may come from a read error. CDR3 sequence: CSVEASGTDRHF. The CDR3 DNA reads TGCAGCGTTGAGGCTAGCGGGACGGATCGGCACTTC. J is TRBJ2-7 and V is TRBV29-1; TRBD2 agrees at 9 bases. CDR3 size: 12 residues. Germline lookup yields CDR1 SQVTM and CDR2 ANQGSEA.

The chain combines TRBV30 with TRBJ1-1, with TRBD1 as a possible D gene (6 bases). The CDR3 is 11 amino acids. Per the germline V gene, CDR1 is GTSNPN and CDR2 is SVGIG (reference sequence). V was shortened by 1 base and J by 7 bases, with 7 bases between the two germline ends. The CDR3 loop is CAWSEDSEAFF. CDR3 DNA: TGTGCCTGGAGTGAGGACAGTGAAGCTTTCTTT.

This chain links TRBV18 with TRBJ1-5, with a possible D match to TRBD1 (5 bases). The CDR3 is 15 amino acids. The germline V gene has CDR1 KGHSH and CDR2 LQKENI. Trimming left V 0 bases short and J 0 bases short, with 6 bases between. The CDR3 nucleotides read TGTGCCAGCTCACCACCAGGGGTTAGCAATCAGCCCCAGCATTTT. It is translated as CASSPPGVSNQPQHF.

J is TRBJ2-7 and V is TRBV6-5, with 8 bases lining up with TRBD1. The V segment lost 7 bases and the J segment 7 bases; nucleotides outside the gene matches: 3. This CDR3 contains 11 residues. CDR1 is MNHEY and CDR2 is SVGAGI in the germline V gene. The CDR3 nucleotides read TGTGCCAGCACCACAGGGGGGGAGCAGTACTTC. Translation gives CASTTGGEQYF.

This rearrangement joins TRBV19 to TRBJ2-7, with D maybe TRBD2 (6 bases). Germline-derived CDR1 and CDR2 are LNHDA and SQIVND (reference sequence). The length of the CDR3 is 13 residues. Trimming took off 3 bases at V and 4 bases at J, with 10 bases between the two ends. Written as DNA, the CDR3 is TGTGCCAGTAGTATGTCAGGGAGGTACGAGCAGTACTTC. Translation gives CASSMSGRYEQYF.